The present entry profiles one T cell receptor (beta chain) with its context. This entry comes from a study of shared clonotypes between healthy human individuals. The wider study: Researchers assigned three CD4 naive, three CD4 memory, two CD8 naive and one CD8 memory plate to each donor.

Naive CD8 isolation took CD45RO-negative cells positively selected for CCR7 and excluded terminally differentiated effector memory CD45RA+ cells. Recent vaccinations or acute infections were absent in the healthy HIV-negative adult donors. The V and J ends lost 5 bases and 1 base, in that order; junction bases with no gene match: 7. Looked up from germline, CDR1 is MNHEY and CDR2 is SMNVEV (reference sequence). The CDR3 has 16 residues. Genomic DNA (from each subset) was split evenly across several immunoSEQ plates. The method was immunoSEQ multiplex PCR; TCRdb's version includes in-frame clones alone and lacks a portion of them. This sample has millions of clones, with less than 95% found just once.

The chain combines TRBV27 with TRBJ2-5; 10 nucleotides align to TRBD2. This receptor was taken from a man aged 18 to 30 in good health. Material for sequencing was naive CD8+ T cells sorted from blood. CDR3 coding DNA: TGTGCCAGCAGTAGGTGGACTAGCGGCCTCCAAGAGACCCAGTACTTC. Residues: CASSRWTSGLQETQYF.